This TCR beta chain derives from a study of T cells after yellow fever vaccination. This CDR3 region has 17 residues. Germline values: CDR1 LGHNT, CDR2 FRNRAP. V lost 0 bases to trimming and J lost 1 base; unmatched junction nucleotides: 6. This clonotype showed up many times. TCRdb reprocessed the 5' RACE reads via MiXCR and lists one record per CDR3 protein. The sample yields 120,000 or so distinct CDR3 sequences, 7.2% seen once. The sample in question was CD4+ T cells sorted from PBMCs, obtained more than 40 days after the first yellow fever vaccination. The TCR originated in a man aged 18 to 35 who received the YFV17D yellow fever vaccine. The chain employs TRBV12-5 and TRBJ2-5; 9 bases are shared with TRBD2. Here the CDR3 DNA reads TGTGCTAGTGGTTTGGTTCGGCCTAGCGGGGTCCAAGAGACCCAGTACTTC. Protein: CASGLVRPSGVQETQYF.